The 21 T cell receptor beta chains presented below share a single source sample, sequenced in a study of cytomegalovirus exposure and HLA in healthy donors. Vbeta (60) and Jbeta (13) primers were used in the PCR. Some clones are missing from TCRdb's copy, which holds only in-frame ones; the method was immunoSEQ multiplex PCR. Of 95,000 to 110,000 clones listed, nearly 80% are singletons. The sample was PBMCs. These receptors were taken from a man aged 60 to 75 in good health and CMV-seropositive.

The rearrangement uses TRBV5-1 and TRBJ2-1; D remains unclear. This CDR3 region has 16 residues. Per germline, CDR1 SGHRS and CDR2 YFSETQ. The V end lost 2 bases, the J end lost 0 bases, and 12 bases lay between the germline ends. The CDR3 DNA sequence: TGCGCCAGCAGCTTTGACACGATCAGCTCCTACAATGAGCAGTTCTTC. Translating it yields CASSFDTISSYNEQFF.

As DNA, the CDR3 is TGTGCCAGCAGCCGGGGGGGAGGGGGCTTTTCAGGGGAGCAGTTCTTC. Protein product: CASSRGGGGFSGEQFF. The chain links TRBV7-2 to TRBJ2-1; a weak D match, TRBD2 (8 bases). The germline gives CDR1 SGHTA, CDR2 FQGNSA. Trimming pared 5 bases from V and 10 bases from J, leaving 24 bases between. The CDR3 consists of 16 residues.

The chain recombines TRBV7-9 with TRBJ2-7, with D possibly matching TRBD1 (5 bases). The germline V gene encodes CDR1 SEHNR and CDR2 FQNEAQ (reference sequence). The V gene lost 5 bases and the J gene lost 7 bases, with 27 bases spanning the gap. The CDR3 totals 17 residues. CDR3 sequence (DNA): TGTGCCAGCAGCATTAACCAGGGCCCAAGGGTATTGGGGGAGCAGTACTTC. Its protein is CASSINQGPRVLGEQYF. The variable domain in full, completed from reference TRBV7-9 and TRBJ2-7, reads DTGVSQNPRHKITKRGQNVTFRCDPISEHNRLYWYRQTLGQGPEFLTYFQNEAQLEKSRLLSDRFSAERPKGSFSTLEIQRTEQGDSAMYLCASSINQGPRVLGEQYFGPGTRLTVT.

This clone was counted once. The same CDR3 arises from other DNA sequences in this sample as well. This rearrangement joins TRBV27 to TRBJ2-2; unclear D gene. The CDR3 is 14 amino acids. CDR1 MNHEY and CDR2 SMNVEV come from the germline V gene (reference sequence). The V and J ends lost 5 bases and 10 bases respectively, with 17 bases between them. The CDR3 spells CASSLIAPSQELFF. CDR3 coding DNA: TGTGCCAGCAGTCTAATCGCCCCTAGTCAGGAGCTGTTTTTT.

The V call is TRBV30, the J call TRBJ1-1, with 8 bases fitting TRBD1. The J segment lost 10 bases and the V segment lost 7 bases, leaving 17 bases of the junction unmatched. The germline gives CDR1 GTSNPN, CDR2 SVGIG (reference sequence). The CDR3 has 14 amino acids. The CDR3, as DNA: TGTGCCTCGACCCTTCTGGCTGGACAGGGAGGAGCTTTCTTT. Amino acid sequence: CASTLLAGQGGAFF.

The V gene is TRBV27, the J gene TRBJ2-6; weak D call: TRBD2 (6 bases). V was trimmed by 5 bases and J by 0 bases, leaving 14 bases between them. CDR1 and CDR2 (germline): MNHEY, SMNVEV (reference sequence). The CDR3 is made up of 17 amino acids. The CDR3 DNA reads TGTGCCAGCAGTCCCCGGGACTGGTACTCTGGGGCCAACGTCCTGACTTTC. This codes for CASSPRDWYSGANVLTF.

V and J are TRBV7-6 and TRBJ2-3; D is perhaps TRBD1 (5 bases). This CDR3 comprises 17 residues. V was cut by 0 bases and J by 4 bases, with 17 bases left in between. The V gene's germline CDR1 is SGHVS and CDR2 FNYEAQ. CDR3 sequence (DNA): TGTGCCAGCAGCTTAGCGCTGAGCAGGGTTCCCCCAGATACGCAGTATTTT. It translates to CASSLALSRVPPDTQYF.

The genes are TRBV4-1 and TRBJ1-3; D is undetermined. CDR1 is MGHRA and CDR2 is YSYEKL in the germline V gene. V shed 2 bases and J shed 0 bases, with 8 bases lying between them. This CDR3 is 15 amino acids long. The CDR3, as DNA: TGCGCCAGCAGCCAACAGGAGGGCTCTGGAAACACCATATATTTT. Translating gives CASSQQEGSGNTIYF.

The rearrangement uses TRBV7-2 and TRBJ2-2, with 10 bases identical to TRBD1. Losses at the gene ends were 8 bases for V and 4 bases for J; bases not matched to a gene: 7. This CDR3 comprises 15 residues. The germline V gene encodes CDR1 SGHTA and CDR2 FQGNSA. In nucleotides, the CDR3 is TGTGCCAGCGGGAGACAGGGGGCGGGCACCGGGGAGCTGTTTTTT. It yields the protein CASGRQGAGTGELFF.

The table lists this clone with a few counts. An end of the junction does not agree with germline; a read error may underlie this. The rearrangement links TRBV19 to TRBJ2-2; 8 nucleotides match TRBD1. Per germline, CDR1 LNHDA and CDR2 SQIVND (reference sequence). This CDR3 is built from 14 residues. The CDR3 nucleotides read TGTGCGAGTAGGGTCCAGGGGGCGAGCGGGGAGCTGTTTTTT. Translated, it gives CASRVQGASGELFF.

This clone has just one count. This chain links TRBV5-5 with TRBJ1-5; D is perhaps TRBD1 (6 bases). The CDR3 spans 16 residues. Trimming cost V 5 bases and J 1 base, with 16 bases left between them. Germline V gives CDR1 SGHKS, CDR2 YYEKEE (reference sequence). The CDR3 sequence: CASSNREPGSNQPQHF. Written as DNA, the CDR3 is TGTGCCAGCAGTAACAGGGAACCGGGAAGCAATCAGCCCCAGCATTTT. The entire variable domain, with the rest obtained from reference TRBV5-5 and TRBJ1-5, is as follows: DAGVTQSPTHLIKTRGQQVTLRCSPISGHKSVSWYQQVLGQGPQFIFQYYEKEERGRGNFPDRFSARQFPNYSSELNVNALLLGDSALYLCASSNREPGSNQPQHFGDGTRLSIL.

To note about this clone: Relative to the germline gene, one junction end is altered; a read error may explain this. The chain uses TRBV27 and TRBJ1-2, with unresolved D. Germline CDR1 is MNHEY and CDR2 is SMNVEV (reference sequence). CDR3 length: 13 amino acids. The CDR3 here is CASSLAINYGCTF. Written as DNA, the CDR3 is TGTGCCAGCAGTTTAGCTATTAACTATGGCTGCACCTTC.

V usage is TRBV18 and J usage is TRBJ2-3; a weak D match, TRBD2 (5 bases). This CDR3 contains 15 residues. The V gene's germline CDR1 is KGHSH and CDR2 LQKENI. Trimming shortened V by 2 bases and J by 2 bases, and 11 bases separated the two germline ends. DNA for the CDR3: TGTGCCAGCTCACCAGCGAGGGCCTCCACAGATACGCAGTATTTT. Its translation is CASSPARASTDTQYF.

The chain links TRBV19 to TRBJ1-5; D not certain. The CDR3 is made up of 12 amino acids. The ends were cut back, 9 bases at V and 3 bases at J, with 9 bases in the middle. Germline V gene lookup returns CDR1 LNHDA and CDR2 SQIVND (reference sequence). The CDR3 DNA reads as TGTGCCAGCAGAGGGTCCAATCAGCCCCAGCATTTT. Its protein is CASRGSNQPQHF.

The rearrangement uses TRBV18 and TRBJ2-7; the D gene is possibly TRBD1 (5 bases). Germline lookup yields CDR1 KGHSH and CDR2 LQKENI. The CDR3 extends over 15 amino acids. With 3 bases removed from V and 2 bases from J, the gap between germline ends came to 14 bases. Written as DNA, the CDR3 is TGTGCCAGCTCACCCGACAGAGTAAACACCTACGAGCAGTACTTC. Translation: CASSPDRVNTYEQYF.

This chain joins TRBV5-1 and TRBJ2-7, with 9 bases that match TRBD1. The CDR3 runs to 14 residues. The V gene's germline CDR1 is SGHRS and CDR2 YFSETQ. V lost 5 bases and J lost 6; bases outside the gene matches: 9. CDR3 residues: CASRSRGQGSEQYF. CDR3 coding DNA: TGCGCCAGCAGAAGCCGGGGACAGGGATCCGAGCAGTACTTC.

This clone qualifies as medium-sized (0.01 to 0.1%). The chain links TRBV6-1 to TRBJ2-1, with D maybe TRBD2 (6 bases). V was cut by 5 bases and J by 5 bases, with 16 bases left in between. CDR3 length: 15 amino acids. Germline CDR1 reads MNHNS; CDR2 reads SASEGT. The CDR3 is CASSPVGGSNNEQFF. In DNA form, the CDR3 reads TGTGCCAGCAGTCCGGTGGGGGGTAGTAACAATGAGCAGTTCTTC.

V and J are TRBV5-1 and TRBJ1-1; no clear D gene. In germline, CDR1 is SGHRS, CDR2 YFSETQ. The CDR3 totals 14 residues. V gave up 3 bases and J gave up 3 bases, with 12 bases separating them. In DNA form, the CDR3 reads TGCGCCAGCAGCTCCACGCCCCAGGACACTGAAGCTTTCTTT. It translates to CASSSTPQDTEAFF.

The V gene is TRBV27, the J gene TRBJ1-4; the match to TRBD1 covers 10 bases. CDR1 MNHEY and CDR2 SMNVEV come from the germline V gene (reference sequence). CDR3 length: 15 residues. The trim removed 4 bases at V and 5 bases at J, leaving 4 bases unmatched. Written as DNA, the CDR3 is TGTGCCAGCAGTTCCTGGACAGGGGGAAATGAAAAACTGTTTTTT. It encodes CASSSWTGGNEKLFF. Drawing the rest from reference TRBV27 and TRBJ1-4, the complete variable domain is EAQVTQNPRYLITVTGKKLTVTCSQNMNHEYMSWYRQDPGLGLRQIYYSMNVEVTDKGDVPEGYKVSRKEKRNFPLILESPSPNQTSLYFCASSSWTGGNEKLFFGSGTQLSVL.

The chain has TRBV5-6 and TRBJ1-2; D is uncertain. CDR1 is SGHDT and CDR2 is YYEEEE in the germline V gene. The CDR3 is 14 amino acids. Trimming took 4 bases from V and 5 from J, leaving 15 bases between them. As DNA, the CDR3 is TGTGCCAGCAGCGAGTATCGACTCCCATATGGCTACACCTTC. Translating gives CASSEYRLPYGYTF.

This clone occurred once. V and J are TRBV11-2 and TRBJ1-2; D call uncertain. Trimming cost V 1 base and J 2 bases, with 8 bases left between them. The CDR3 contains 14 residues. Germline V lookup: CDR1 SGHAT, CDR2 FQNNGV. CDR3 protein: CASSLGSANYGYTF. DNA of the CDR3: TGTGCCAGCAGCTTAGGCAGTGCAAACTATGGCTACACCTTC.